Below are 25 T cell receptor beta chains sequenced from a single sample in a study of T cells in Graves' hyperthyroidism and ophthalmopathy (dated by TCRdb to 2018 to 2020). The method behind the library was multiplex PCR. Sequenced using an Illumina HiSeq 2000. TCR beta CDR3 regions were amplified from RNA transcripts. A first-round RT-PCR of the TCR CDR3 used the HTBI primer set with the Qiagen OneStep RT-PCR kit. Using fastp trimming at Q25 and MiXCR clonotype assembly, TCRdb reanalyzed the public sequencing data and kept in-frame beta chains. A single entry per CDR3 protein holds the most common genes and DNA from its merged rows. This sample is represented by 350,000 to 450,000 distinct CDR3 sequences; approximately 15% of them were singletons. The ten largest clones capture approximately 10% of the sample. Sample: blood. Every receptor here comes from a woman aged 60-75 years with Graves' hyperthyroidism.

A note on this clonotype: A much larger clone differs from this one at a single base, so this may be a read error. V gene TRBV3-1 combines with J gene TRBJ2-7, with TRBD1 as a possible D gene (5 bases). Germline CDR1 and CDR2: LGHDT and YNNKEL (reference sequence). V shed 3 bases and J shed 6 bases, with 12 bases lying between them. The CDR3 sequence is 13 residues long. The CDR3 DNA follows: TGTGCCAGCAGCCAGGCTAGGGGTCCCGAGCAGTACTTC. It specifies CASSQARGPEQYF.

The chain combines TRBV12-3 or TRBV12-4 with TRBJ2-7; D is undetermined. This CDR3 contains 13 residues. The germline V and J ends were trimmed by 7 bases and 6 bases, with 16 bases remaining between them. The CDR3 nucleotides are TGTGCCAGCAACACCCAACTACACGGCGAGCAGTACTTC. It translates to CASNTQLHGEQYF.

J is TRBJ2-1 and V is TRBV6-4, with TRBD2 matching 12 bases. Germline V gene lookup returns CDR1 MRHNA and CDR2 SNTAGT. The CDR3 is 19 amino acids. V dropped 4 bases and J dropped 5; count of bases not matched to a gene: 15. The CDR3 DNA is TGTGCCAGCAGTGCCTCGATTTTGACTAGCGGGAGTCGGCACAATGAGCAGTTCTTC. Translation gives CASSASILTSGSRHNEQFF.

This clonotype was recorded many times. This chain uses TRBV20-1 with TRBJ2-3; 12 positions agree with TRBD2. CDR3 size: 15 residues. The ends lost 5 bases at V and 0 bases at J; junction bases unmatched: 3. In germline, CDR1 is DFQATT, CDR2 SNEGSKA (reference sequence). The CDR3 DNA follows: TGCAGTGCTGGCGGGACTAGCGGGAGCACAGATACGCAGTATTTT. It codes for CSAGGTSGSTDTQYF.

This clonotype was found a few times. The chain links TRBV28 to TRBJ2-7; D may be TRBD1 or TRBD2 (5 bases each). The CDR3 covers 13 residues. V lost 8 bases to trimming and J lost 2 bases, with 13 bases between them. Germline CDR1 MDHEN, CDR2 SYDVKM. The CDR3 region has the DNA TGTGCCAGCCTCACCCCGGGACCCTACGAGCAGTACTTC. Translation gives CASLTPGPYEQYF.

This clonotype has a handful of counts. The chain recombines TRBV7-9 with TRBJ1-6, with TRBD1 as a possible D gene (6 bases). Trimming took off 3 bases at V and 8 bases at J, with 14 bases between the two ends. The CDR3 length is 15 residues. CDR1 and CDR2 from the germline V gene are SEHNR and FQNEAQ (reference sequence). CDR3 nucleotides: TGTGCCAGCAGCTTTCGTCAGGGGATGGATTCACCCCTCCACTTT. This gives the protein CASSFRQGMDSPLHF. The complete variable domain, with remaining parts taken from reference TRBV7-9 and TRBJ1-6, reads DTGVSQNPRHKITKRGQNVTFRCDPISEHNRLYWYRQTLGQGPEFLTYFQNEAQLEKSRLLSDRFSAERPKGSFSTLEIQRTEQGDSAMYLCASSFRQGMDSPLHFGNGTRLTVT.

The chain is built from TRBV20-1 and TRBJ1-1; D may be TRBD1 (6 bases). Germline CDR1 DFQATT, CDR2 SNEGSKA (reference sequence). CDR3 length: 13 amino acids. With 6 bases removed from V and 5 bases from J, the gap between germline ends came to 16 bases. The CDR3 here is CSAEVRTATEAFF. As DNA, the CDR3 is TGCAGTGCGGAGGTCAGGACAGCGACTGAAGCTTTCTTT.

V and J are TRBV20-1 and TRBJ2-3; maybe TRBD2 (6 bases). Trimming removed 6 bases from V and 3 bases from J, with 19 bases in between. CDR3 length equals 15 residues. Germline lookup yields CDR1 DFQATT and CDR2 SNEGSKA (reference sequence). CDR3 protein: CSARDLVGSTDTQYF. The CDR3 DNA is TGCAGTGCCCGGGATTTGGTCGGGAGTACAGATACGCAGTATTTT.

This clonotype has at least ten counts. The V and J genes are TRBV11-2 and TRBJ2-1; D call uncertain. The CDR3 runs 13 residues. The germline V gene encodes CDR1 SGHAT and CDR2 FQNNGV. V gave up 1 base and J gave up 10 bases, with 11 bases separating them. In nucleotides, the CDR3 is TGTGCCAGCAGCTTAGGGGGTCGTCAGGAGCAGTTCTTC. Translating it yields CASSLGGRQEQFF.

This clonotype was detected ten times or more. The CDR3 sequence: CASNTGRVGTGELFF. In DNA form, the CDR3 reads TGTGCCAGCAATACAGGGAGGGTAGGCACCGGGGAGCTGTTTTTT. The rearrangement joins TRBV27 to TRBJ2-2, with TRBD2 as a possible D gene (7 bases). CDR3 size: 15 residues. Germline lookup yields CDR1 MNHEY and CDR2 SMNVEV (reference sequence). The germline V and J ends were trimmed by 7 bases and 4 bases, with 16 bases remaining between them.

In its sample, this clonotype was seen many times. The chain links TRBV12-3 or TRBV12-4 to TRBJ2-1; D remains ambiguous. This CDR3 is 16 amino acids long. Trimming removed 4 bases at V and 0 bases at J, with 13 bases between. The CDR3 sequence: CASSSSNTHSYNEQFF. For the CDR3, the DNA is TGTGCCAGCAGTTCTTCTAACACCCACTCCTACAATGAGCAGTTCTTC.

This clonotype was counted ten times or more. The chain couples TRBV29-1 to TRBJ2-5; a possible D gene is TRBD2 (7 bases). Per germline, CDR1 SQVTM and CDR2 ANQGSEA. V dropped 2 bases and J dropped 11 bases, with 21 bases sitting between them. There are 14 residues in the CDR3. CDR3 sequence: CSVELAVLRGTQYF. CDR3 sequence (DNA): TGCAGCGTTGAACTAGCGGTTCTCCGGGGGACACAGTACTTC.

The chain is built from TRBV7-8 and TRBJ1-2, with 12 bases fitting TRBD1. Germline V gene lookup returns CDR1 SGHVS and CDR2 FQNEAQ. The CDR3 extends over 17 amino acids. V gave up 5 bases and J gave up 4 bases; unmatched junction bases: 11. In nucleotides, the CDR3 is TGTGCCAGCAGCGGACAAGGGACAGGGGGCTACGGCTATGGCTACACCTTC. This sequence encodes CASSGQGTGGYGYGYTF.

This clonotype has ten or more counts. The chain links TRBV18 to TRBJ1-2; 11 positions agree with TRBD1. Germline assignment: CDR1 KGHSH and CDR2 LQKENI. V gave up 2 bases and J gave up 4 bases; unmatched junction bases: 0. The length of the CDR3 is 14 residues. The CDR3 bases are TGTGCCAGCTCACCAGGGACAGGGGGCTATGGCTACACCTTC. This gives the protein CASSPGTGGYGYTF. Supplemented by reference TRBV18 and TRBJ1-2, the full variable domain reads NAGVMQNPRHLVRRRGQEARLRCSPMKGHSHVYWYRQLPEEGLKFMVYLQKENIIDESGMPKERFSAEFPKEGPSILRIQQVVRGDSAAYFCASSPGTGGYGYTFGSGTRLTVV.

This clonotype was seen at least ten times. V is TRBV3-1 and J is TRBJ2-7; no reliable D call. V lost 1 base, J lost 1 base, and 11 bases lay in between. Germline V lookup: CDR1 LGHDT, CDR2 YNNKEL (reference sequence). The CDR3 sequence is 15 residues long. DNA of the CDR3: TGTGCCAGCAGCCAAGGATCGAGCGTATCCTACGAGCAGTACTTC. Its protein product is CASSQGSSVSYEQYF.

This clonotype was counted a few times. This rearrangement joins TRBV27 to TRBJ2-5; 9 bases are a match to TRBD2. V shed 5 bases and J 0 bases; nucleotides not matched to a gene: 7. The CDR3 consists of 16 residues. From germline, CDR1 is MNHEY and CDR2 SMNVEV (reference sequence). The CDR3 region has the DNA TGTGCCAGCAGTCTATTAGCGGGAGTAGACCAAGAGACCCAGTACTTC. Its protein product is CASSLLAGVDQETQYF.

Comments on this clonotype: A much larger clone sits a single nucleotide away, making a read error possible. The V call is TRBV28, the J call TRBJ2-7; 8 bases match TRBD1. V shed 5 bases, J shed 8 bases, and the junction held 14 bases outside the gene matches. The CDR3 covers 15 residues. Germline assignment: CDR1 MDHEN and CDR2 SYDVKM. CDR3 amino acids: CASSPRTGRRYKQYF. For the CDR3, the DNA is TGTGCCAGCAGTCCAAGGACAGGGCGCAGGTACAAGCAGTACTTC.

There are many counts of this clonotype. The rearrangement joins TRBV10-1 to TRBJ2-7; 12 nucleotides align to TRBD1. Germline V lookup: CDR1 WNHNN, CDR2 SYGVQD (reference sequence). J lost 2 bases, V lost 4 bases, and 3 bases had no gene match. The CDR3 consists of 15 residues. CDR3 DNA: TGCGCCAGCAGTGGGGGACAGGGGGCGGCCTACGAGCAGTACTTC. Protein product: CASSGGQGAAYEQYF.

There are many counts of this clonotype. V is TRBV20-1 and J is TRBJ2-1; D is possibly TRBD2 (6 bases). This CDR3 spans 11 amino acids. Trimming stripped 0 bases from V and 10 bases from J, with 7 bases between. Germline lookup yields CDR1 DFQATT and CDR2 SNEGSKA (reference sequence). The CDR3 DNA reads TGCAGTGCTAGAGAAGGAGGGGAGCAGTTCTTC. This gives the protein CSAREGGEQFF.

This clonotype occurred a few times. CDR3 region: CASSLEGPGTEAFF. As DNA, the CDR3 is TGCGCCAGCAGCTTGGAAGGGCCGGGCACTGAAGCTTTCTTT. The chain recombines TRBV5-1 with TRBJ1-1; D call uncertain. The CDR3 extends over 14 amino acids. The V gene lost 0 bases and the J gene lost 4 bases, with 10 bases spanning the gap. Germline V gene lookup returns CDR1 SGHRS and CDR2 YFSETQ.

The rearrangement links TRBV7-3 to TRBJ2-2; tentative D call: TRBD2 (7 bases). The germline V and J ends were trimmed by 5 bases and 6 bases, with 10 bases remaining between them. The CDR3 totals 13 residues. Germline assignment: CDR1 SGHTA and CDR2 FQGTGA. The chain's CDR3 is CASSKGGAGELFF. CDR3 in DNA: TGTGCCAGCAGCAAAGGGGGGGCCGGGGAGCTGTTTTTT.

CDR3 sequence reads: CAWTPGDRTFF. The CDR3, as DNA: TGTGCCTGGACCCCGGGGGACCGGACCTTCTTC. The chain recombines TRBV30 with TRBJ2-1; D perhaps matches TRBD2 (6 bases). Germline V lookup: CDR1 GTSNPN, CDR2 SVGIG (reference sequence). V dropped 4 bases and J dropped 16 bases, with 17 bases sitting between them. The length of the CDR3 is 11 residues.

This chain joins TRBV30 and TRBJ2-2; the D gene is possibly TRBD2 (6 bases). Germline V lookup: CDR1 GTSNPN, CDR2 SVGIG (reference sequence). The V end lost 2 bases, the J end lost 4 bases, and 17 bases lay between the germline ends. CDR3 length equals 16 residues. The CDR3 loop is CAWSPLGAAGTGELFF. CDR3 coding DNA: TGTGCCTGGAGTCCGCTCGGGGCAGCGGGCACCGGGGAGCTGTTTTTT.

In this sample, this clonotype turned up many times. V is TRBV5-1 and J is TRBJ2-5; the match to TRBD1 covers 9 bases. The ends lost 0 bases at V and 13 bases at J; junction bases unmatched: 10. Germline-derived CDR1 and CDR2 are SGHRS and YFSETQ. The CDR3 is 14 amino acids. In DNA, the CDR3 is TGCGCCAGCAGCTTGGGGGACAGGGACCAGGTCGGGTACTTC. It codes for CASSLGDRDQVGYF.

This clonotype was seen repeatedly, ten times or more. For the CDR3, the DNA is TGCAGTGCTAGAGGGACAGCAACTAATGAAAAACTGTTTTTT. This sequence encodes CSARGTATNEKLFF. This sequence joins TRBV20-1 and TRBJ1-4, with D possibly TRBD1 on 6 matching bases. There are 14 residues in the CDR3. V lost 1 base to trimming and J lost 0 bases, with 6 bases between them. Looked up from germline, CDR1 is DFQATT and CDR2 is SNEGSKA (reference sequence).